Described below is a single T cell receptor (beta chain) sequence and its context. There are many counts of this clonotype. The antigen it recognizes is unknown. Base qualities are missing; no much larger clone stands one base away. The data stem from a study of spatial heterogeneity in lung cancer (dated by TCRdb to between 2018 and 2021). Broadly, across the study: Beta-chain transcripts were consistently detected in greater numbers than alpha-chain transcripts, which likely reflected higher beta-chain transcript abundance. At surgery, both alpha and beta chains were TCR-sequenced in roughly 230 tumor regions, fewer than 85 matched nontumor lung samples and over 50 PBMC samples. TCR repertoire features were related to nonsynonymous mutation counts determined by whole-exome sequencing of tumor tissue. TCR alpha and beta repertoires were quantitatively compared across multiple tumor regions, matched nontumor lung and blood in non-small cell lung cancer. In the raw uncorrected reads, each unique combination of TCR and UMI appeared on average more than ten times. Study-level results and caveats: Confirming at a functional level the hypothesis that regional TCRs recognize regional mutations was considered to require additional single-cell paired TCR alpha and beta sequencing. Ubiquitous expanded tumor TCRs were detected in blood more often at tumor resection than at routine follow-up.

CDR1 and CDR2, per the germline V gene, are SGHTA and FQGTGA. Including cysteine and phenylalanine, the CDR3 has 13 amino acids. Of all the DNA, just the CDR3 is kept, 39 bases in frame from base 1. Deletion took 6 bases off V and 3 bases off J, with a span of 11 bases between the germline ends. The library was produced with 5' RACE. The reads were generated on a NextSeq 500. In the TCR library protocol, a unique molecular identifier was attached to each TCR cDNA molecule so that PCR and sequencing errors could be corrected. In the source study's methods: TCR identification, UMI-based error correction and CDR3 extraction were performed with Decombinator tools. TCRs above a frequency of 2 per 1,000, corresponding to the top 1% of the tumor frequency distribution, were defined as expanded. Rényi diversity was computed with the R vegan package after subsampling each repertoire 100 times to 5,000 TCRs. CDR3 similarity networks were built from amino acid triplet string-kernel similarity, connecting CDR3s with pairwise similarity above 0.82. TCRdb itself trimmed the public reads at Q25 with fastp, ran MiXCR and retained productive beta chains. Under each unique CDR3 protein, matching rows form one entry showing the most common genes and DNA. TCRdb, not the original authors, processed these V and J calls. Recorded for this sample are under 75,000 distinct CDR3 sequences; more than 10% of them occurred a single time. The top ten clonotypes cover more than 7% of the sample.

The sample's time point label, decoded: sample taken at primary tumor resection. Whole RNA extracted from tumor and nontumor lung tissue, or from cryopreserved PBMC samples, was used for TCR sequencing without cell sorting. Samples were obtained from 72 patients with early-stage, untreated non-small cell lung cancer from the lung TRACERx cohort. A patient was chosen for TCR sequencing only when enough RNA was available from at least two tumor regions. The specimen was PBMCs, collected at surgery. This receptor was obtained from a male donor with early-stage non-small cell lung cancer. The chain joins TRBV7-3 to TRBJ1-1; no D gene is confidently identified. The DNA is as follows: TGTGCCAGCAGTCTAAATGACGACACTGAAGCTTTCTTT. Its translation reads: CASSLNDDTEAFF.